Shown below are 18 T cell receptor beta chains from a single sample sequenced in a study of CD8 T cells in Susac syndrome. Roughly 0.45 to 1 ug RNA was reverse transcribed with random hexamers. A single record per CDR3 protein comes from TCRdb applying MiXCR to the immunoSEQ multiplex PCR reads. The table has approximately 75,000 distinct CDR3 sequences, roughly 94% seen once. Sequenced: CD8+ T cells from PBMCs. These receptors originate from a human donor in good health.

The chain uses TRBV4-1 and TRBJ1-1, with D possibly TRBD1 on 6 matching bases. Germline values: CDR1 MGHRA, CDR2 YSYEKL. The CDR3 sequence is 13 residues long. Trimming took off 4 bases at V and 3 bases at J, with 9 bases between the two ends. The CDR3 is CASSPQGDTEAFF. The CDR3 bases are TGCGCCAGCAGCCCACAGGGAGACACTGAAGCTTTCTTT.

The chain joins TRBV27 to TRBJ2-5; 11 bases are shared with TRBD2. Germline values: CDR1 MNHEY, CDR2 SMNVEV (reference sequence). V trimming: 7 bases; J trimming: 2 bases; junction bases outside the gene matches: 6. The CDR3 has 15 residues. CDR3 coding DNA: TGTGCCAGCAAGAAACTAGCGGGGGATCAAGAGACCCAGTACTTC. Translation: CASKKLAGDQETQYF.

The CDR3 sequence is CASSRLAGATDTQYF. In DNA, the CDR3 is TGTGCCAGCAGCAGACTAGCGGGGGCCACAGATACGCAGTATTTT. V is TRBV7-2 and J is TRBJ2-3, with 12 bases identical to TRBD2. Germline V gives CDR1 SGHTA, CDR2 FQGNSA. The CDR3 totals 15 residues. V shed 5 bases, J shed 2 bases, and the junction held 2 bases outside the gene matches.

This rearrangement joins TRBV20-1 to TRBJ1-2; D is possibly TRBD1 (6 bases). CDR3 length: 18 residues. V shed 0 bases and J shed 3 bases, with 23 bases lying between them. Germline CDR1 reads DFQATT; CDR2 reads SNEGSKA (reference sequence). CDR3 sequence reads: CSARDIGQGRGVYYGYTF. In nucleotides, the CDR3 is TGCAGTGCTAGAGATATCGGGCAGGGGCGCGGCGTATACTATGGCTACACCTTC.

This chain links TRBV14 with TRBJ2-7, with unresolved D. The V gene's germline CDR1 is SGHDN and CDR2 FVKESK. The CDR3 has 14 residues. V was cut by 0 bases and J by 3 bases, with 9 bases left in between. CDR3 in DNA: TGTGCCAGCAGCCAAGACCGGGTGTACTACGAGCAGTACGTC. Its translation: CASSQDRVYYEQYV.

The CDR3 nucleotides read TGTGCCAGCAGCTTTTATGGACTAGCGGGGGACGAGCAGTACTTC. This codes for CASSFYGLAGDEQYF. V is TRBV13 and J is TRBJ2-7; 13 bases line up with TRBD2. The J segment lost 5 bases and the V segment lost 3 bases, leaving 4 bases of the junction unmatched. This CDR3 region has 15 residues. CDR1 is PRHDT and CDR2 is FYEKMQ in the germline V gene (reference sequence).

V usage is TRBV25-1 and J usage is TRBJ2-3; the D is unclear. Germline loops: CDR1 MGHDK, CDR2 SYGVNS. This CDR3 is built from 12 residues. The V and J ends lost 7 bases and 4 bases respectively, with 9 bases between them. The DNA for the CDR3 is TGTGCCAGCACCTCGGGCGCAGATACGCAGTATTTT. Protein product: CASTSGADTQYF.

The chain couples TRBV4-1 to TRBJ2-7; the D gene is possibly TRBD2 (6 bases). Between the trimmed V and J ends, which lost 0 bases and 10 bases, there was a span of 25 bases. Germline CDR1 and CDR2: MGHRA and YSYEKL. The CDR3 consists of 17 residues. The CDR3 here is CASSQEVSSGSVSYQYF. The CDR3 bases are TGCGCCAGCAGCCAAGAGGTATCCAGCGGGTCCGTGTCGTACCAGTACTTC.

This chain uses TRBV2 with TRBJ1-1; D call uncertain. The germline V and J ends were trimmed by 8 bases and 0 bases, with 13 bases remaining between them. CDR3 length: 14 amino acids. Germline V CDR1 and CDR2: SNHLY, FYNNEI. The CDR3 DNA follows: TGTGCCAGCTCCGATCGGTTCCTGAACACTGAAGCTTTCTTT. Its translation: CASSDRFLNTEAFF.

V and J are TRBV27 and TRBJ1-6; no reliable D call. Germline V lookup: CDR1 MNHEY, CDR2 SMNVEV (reference sequence). This CDR3 region has 12 residues. Between the trimmed V and J ends, which lost 2 bases and 9 bases, there was a span of 5 bases. Written as DNA, the CDR3 is TGTGCCAGCAGTTTACTCGCTTCACCCCTCCACTTT. Translated: CASSLLASPLHF.

The chain joins TRBV28 to TRBJ2-2; TRBD2 agrees at 9 bases. Germline V gene data show CDR1 as MDHEN and CDR2 as SYDVKM. V lost 10 bases and J lost 3; bases outside the gene matches: 6. This CDR3 is built from 14 residues. The CDR3 DNA sequence: TGTGCCATCCGACTAGCGGATTACACCGGGGAGCTGTTTTTT. The encoded protein is CAIRLADYTGELFF.

The chain carries TRBV4-2 and TRBJ2-1; 11 bases fit TRBD2. Germline V lookup: CDR1 LGHNA, CDR2 YNFKEQ. The length of the CDR3 is 16 residues. V lost 0 bases, J lost 7 bases, and 5 bases stayed unmatched. The CDR3 spells CASSQDLAGGRNEQFF. The CDR3, as DNA: TGTGCCAGCAGCCAAGATTTAGCGGGGGGGCGGAATGAGCAGTTCTTC.

The rearrangement links TRBV20-1 to TRBJ2-5; 10 positions match TRBD1. This CDR3 is 14 amino acids long. Germline V gives CDR1 DFQATT, CDR2 SNEGSKA (reference sequence). With V trimmed by 3 bases and J by 4 bases, 5 bases remained unmatched. CDR3 in amino acids: CSARGQGPRETQYF. The CDR3 DNA reads TGCAGTGCTAGGGGACAGGGGCCCAGAGAGACCCAGTACTTC.

To note about this clonotype: At one of its ends the junction is not consistent with the germline gene, which may arise from a read error. The rearrangement uses TRBV5-1 and TRBJ2-7, with TRBD1 matching over 11 bases. Germline loops: CDR1 SGHRS, CDR2 YFSETQ. The CDR3 is made up of 15 amino acids. The CDR3 loop is CASRLDRGLRREQYF. The CDR3 DNA reads TGCGCCAGCAGATTGGACAGGGGGCTCCGCCGGGAGCAGTACTTC.

This chain links TRBV4-1 with TRBJ2-2, with a tentative D call TRBD2 (6 bases). Trimming stripped 4 bases from V and 2 bases from J, with 11 bases between. The CDR3 covers 15 residues. Germline lookup yields CDR1 MGHRA and CDR2 YSYEKL. As DNA, the CDR3 is TGCGCCAGCAGCCCTCCGGACTATAACACCGGGGAGCTGTTTTTT. Protein sequence: CASSPPDYNTGELFF.

This sequence joins TRBV7-8 and TRBJ1-2; D perhaps matches TRBD1 (6 bases). The CDR3 covers 14 residues. Germline CDR1 reads SGHVS; CDR2 reads FQNEAQ. V was trimmed by 5 bases and J by 4 bases, leaving 14 bases between them. The CDR3 coding sequence is TGTGCCAGCAGCCCCCAGGGGCTTGCCTATGGCTACACCTTC. Amino acid sequence: CASSPQGLAYGYTF.

The chain combines TRBV7-8 with TRBJ1-2, with unresolved D. The CDR3 runs to 13 residues. From germline, CDR1 is SGHVS and CDR2 FQNEAQ. Between the trimmed V and J ends, which lost 5 bases and 6 bases, there was a span of 13 bases. Here the CDR3 reads CASSTSGIDGYTF. The CDR3, as DNA: TGTGCCAGCAGCACCTCGGGGATCGATGGCTACACCTTC.

This clonotype has only one observation. The J gene is TRBJ2-7, the V gene TRBV19; D could derive from TRBD1 or TRBD2 (7 bases each). This CDR3 has 14 amino acids. V was clipped by 3 bases and J by 5 bases, with 14 bases between them. CDR1 LNHDA and CDR2 SQIVND come from the germline V gene (reference sequence). The CDR3 protein is CASSIARGGNEQYV. In DNA form, the CDR3 reads TGTGCCAGTAGTATTGCCAGGGGGGGCAACGAGCAGTACGTC.